This TCR beta chain stems from a study of post-analysis software for immune sequencing data (dated by TCRdb to between 2014 and 2017). For the study in its entirety: Recorded disease courses included relapsing-remitting, secondary progressive and progressive-relapsing multiple sclerosis, with some patients lacking subtype annotation. Patient repertoires were compared against ten to eleven previously published healthy control repertoires from donors aged roughly 6 to 28 years. A subset of samples was prepared in parallel using single-end sample barcoding, then pooled and co-amplified after Illumina adapter ligation. The investigation overall reported the following: When samples were clustered directly using the F measure, samples prepared in the same batch co-clustered strongly, which prompted a batch-effect correction. Multiple sclerosis patients had significantly lower normalized Chao1 diversity than controls, a result that suggests substantial peripheral T-cell clonal expansion. The multiple sclerosis patient group was slightly younger than the control group. Patients showed significantly higher frequencies than controls for several TRBV segments, among them TRBV5-6, TRBV5-1 and TRBV20-1.

In this sample, this clonotype turned up a few times. No antigen is known for it. Base-call qualities are not available, and no considerably larger clone is one nucleotide away. Library preparation was by PCR. Sequencing was carried out with an Illumina HiSeq 2500. To reduce PCR and sequencing biases, unique molecular identifiers were built into the TCR beta cDNA libraries. Roughly 0.5 million cDNA molecules were obtained per 1 to 10 million input T cells, so each molecule approximated one T cell. The same protocol used for the earlier healthy control dataset was applied to prepare and sequence the patient libraries. Samples belonging to the same batch were prepared together, multiplexed and sequenced on a shared HiSeq lane. The original methods were these. MIGEC handled the raw barcoded reads, throwing out single-read molecular identifier groups before consensus assembly and CDR3 extraction. VDJtools was used for post-analysis of the clonotype tables, with diversity normalized by down-sampling every dataset to the smallest sample size. In repertoire overlap clustering, CDR3 amino acid sequences, but not nucleotide sequences, were matched to correct batch-related cross-sample contamination. Using fastp at Q25 and MiXCR, TCRdb reprocessed the public reads and kept productive beta chains. Under each unique CDR3 protein, matching rows form one entry showing the most common genes and DNA. In this record, the V and J calls reflect TCRdb's handling and not the investigators' own analysis. The sample yields more than 450,000 distinct CDR3 sequences; 30% to 40% were counted once. The ten biggest clones cover 6% of the sample.

CDR1 and CDR2, looked up from the germline V gene (reference sequence), are SEHNR and FQNEAQ. Deletion took 5 bases off V and 2 bases off J, with a span of 15 bases between the germline ends. Taken from cysteine to phenylalanine, the CDR3 has 15 residues. The sequence is cut down to CDR3 DNA, 45 bases in frame from base 1. To demonstrate the VDJtools post-analysis software, the study profiled TCR beta repertoires from the peripheral blood of about 13 young patients with multiple sclerosis. Multiple sclerosis patients were children and adolescents aged 6 to 15 years. Recombination connected TRBV7-9 to TRBJ2-5; matching of 6 bases hints at TRBD1 as the D gene. Specimen: blood. This clonotype was sampled from a girl aged 2-17 years with multiple sclerosis. Read as DNA, the sequence is TGTGCCAGCAGCACCGGACAGAAAATACAAGAGACCCAGTACTTC. Its translation is CASSTGQKIQETQYF.